The rows below give T cell receptor beta chains drawn from one sample of a study of human T cells and chemical hapten exposure. TCRdb reanalysed the RACE reads using MiXCR and keeps one entry per CDR3 protein. The table shows roughly 130,000 distinct CDR3 sequences, with around 8.2% occurring only once. Sequencing was carried out using whole blood. Receptor source: a male donor in good health. Some clones in this sample may be carry-over from other donors' samples. Each CDR3 is given with its conserved first and last residue. Fields, in order: V gene, J gene, D gene, clone size, CDR3 protein, CDR3 DNA. D genes are given only for firm matches. Not every row has a clone size; where given, it reads once, few, many or a size class.

>TRBV20-1|TRBJ1-5|-|few
CSARDLGTVSQPQHF
TGCAGTGCTAGAGATCTCGGAACAGTCAGTCAGCCCCAGCATTTT
>TRBV27|TRBJ2-1|TRBD2|few
CASSLRGLVNEQFF
TGTGCCAGCAGTTTACGAGGACTAGTCAATGAGCAGTTCTTC
>TRBV11-1|TRBJ2-7|TRBD2|many
CASSTTSGSIHEQYF
TGTGCCAGCAGTACTACTAGCGGGAGCATCCACGAGCAGTACTTC
>TRBV29-1|TRBJ1-1|TRBD1|few
CSVGIDRVENTEAFF
TGCAGCGTTGGAATAGACAGGGTCGAGAACACTGAAGCTTTCTTT
>TRBV6-6|TRBJ2-5|-|few
CASSYTGGDKETQYF
TGTGCCAGCAGTTACACAGGGGGGGATAAAGAGACCCAGTACTTC
>TRBV6-2/TRBV6-3|TRBJ1-6|-|-
CASSYTTPNSPLHF
TGTGCCAGCAGTTACACGACACCGAATTCACCCCTCCACTTT
>TRBV6-5|TRBJ1-4|-|-
CASSYRERGGSEKLFF
TGTGCCAGCAGTTACCGGGAAAGGGGAGGGAGTGAAAAACTGTTTTTT
>TRBV5-6|TRBJ1-4|-|-
CASSLAGRASGKLFF
TGTGCCAGCAGCTTGGCGGGCAGAGCGAGCGGAAAACTGTTTTTT
>TRBV7-9|TRBJ2-2|-|few
CASTVMHTGELFF
TGTGCCAGCACCGTCATGCACACCGGGGAGCTGTTTTTT
>TRBV2|TRBJ2-1|-|-
CASSGRGRNEQFF
TGTGCCAGCAGTGGGAGGGGCAGGAATGAGCAGTTCTTC
>TRBV7-2|TRBJ2-5|-|few
CASSLAWAEETQYF
TGTGCCAGCAGCTTAGCGTGGGCCGAAGAGACCCAGTACTTC
>TRBV9|TRBJ2-7|TRBD2|few
CASSPRTSGPYEQYF
TGTGCCAGCAGCCCTCGGACTAGCGGCCCCTACGAGCAGTACTTC
>TRBV7-2|TRBJ1-5|TRBD1|many
CASSPRTGVGPSNQPQHF
TGTGCCAGCAGCCCACGGACAGGGGTTGGACCTAGCAATCAGCCCCAGCATTTT
>TRBV7-2|TRBJ2-2|TRBD1|once
CASSPGQGHGELFF
TGTGCCAGCAGCCCGGGACAGGGCCACGGGGAGCTGTTTTTT
>TRBV3-1|TRBJ2-1|TRBD2|few
CASRASGRLYNEQFF
TGTGCCAGCAGGGCAAGCGGGAGGCTTTACAATGAGCAGTTCTTC
>TRBV5-5|TRBJ2-2|TRBD1|-
CASSTGQTNTGELFF
TGTGCCAGCAGCACGGGACAGACGAACACCGGGGAGCTGTTTTTT
>TRBV18|TRBJ1-2|-|few
CASSPHRDSGYTF
TGTGCCAGCTCACCTCACAGGGATAGTGGCTACACCTTC
>TRBV27|TRBJ1-2|TRBD1|-
CASTSTGSGYGYTF
TGTGCCAGCACCTCGACAGGGTCCGGCTATGGCTACACCTTC
>TRBV7-8|TRBJ2-4|TRBD2|few
CASSISSGGVNIQYF
TGTGCCAGCAGCATCAGTAGCGGGGGAGTAAACATTCAGTACTTC
>TRBV12-3/TRBV12-4|TRBJ2-2|TRBD2|many
CASSFPGTTELFF
TGTGCCAGCAGTTTCCCCGGGACTACCGAGCTGTTTTTT
>TRBV19|TRBJ2-3|TRBD2|many
CASSYLAGGTDTQYF
TGTGCCAGTAGCTATCTAGCGGGAGGGACAGATACGCAGTATTTT
>TRBV19|TRBJ1-2|TRBD1|-
CASSTNHRGASYGYTF
TGTGCCAGTAGTACCAATCACAGGGGAGCATCGTATGGCTACACCTTC
>TRBV7-8|TRBJ2-7|TRBD1|-
CASSLEGQVTYEQYF
TGTGCCAGCAGCTTAGAGGGACAGGTAACGTACGAGCAGTACTTC
>TRBV6-2/TRBV6-3|TRBJ2-7|TRBD1|many
CASSYSVQGNSYEQYF
TGTGCCAGCAGTTACTCGGTACAGGGGAACTCCTACGAGCAGTACTTC
>TRBV19|TRBJ2-3|TRBD1|few
CATRSLQGNTQYF
TGTGCCACTCGGAGCCTACAGGGGAACACGCAGTATTTT
>TRBV10-2|TRBJ1-2|-|few
CASRESPGDDYGYTF
TGCGCCAGCAGGGAAAGCCCAGGGGACGACTATGGCTACACCTTC
>TRBV5-5|TRBJ2-1|TRBD2|many
CASTTGGYNEQFF
TGTGCCAGCACAACGGGAGGATACAATGAGCAGTTCTTC
>TRBV20-1|TRBJ2-1|-|few
CSARDRREDISYNEQFF
TGCAGTGCTAGAGATCGGAGAGAGGACATCTCCTACAATGAGCAGTTCTTC
>TRBV12-3/TRBV12-4|TRBJ2-1|TRBD2|-
CASSAPGTSGGWPYNEQFF
TGTGCCAGCAGTGCCCCCGGGACTAGCGGGGGTTGGCCCTACAATGAGCAGTTCTTC
>TRBV11-3|TRBJ2-5|TRBD1|-
CASSAKTGLGETQYF
TGTGCCAGCAGCGCTAAGACAGGGTTGGGGGAGACCCAGTACTTC
>TRBV28|TRBJ2-1|TRBD2|many
CATVLAGEVNEQFF
TGTGCCACCGTATTAGCGGGAGAGGTTAATGAGCAGTTCTTC
>TRBV20-1|TRBJ2-5|TRBD1|many
CSARAAGQEVLIQETQYF
TGCAGTGCTCGGGCGGCGGGACAGGAGGTACTTATCCAAGAGACCCAGTACTTC
>TRBV9|TRBJ1-1|TRBD1|many
CASSPGQVNTEAFF
TGTGCCAGCAGCCCGGGACAGGTGAACACTGAAGCTTTCTTT